This passage covers 22 T cell receptor beta chains from one sample sequenced in a study of blood T cell repertoires in COVID-19. Profiled with immunoSEQ multiplex PCR; TCRdb holds only in-frame clones, not every one. Of approximately 290,000 clones in the sample, roughly 91% were seen once. Sequencing was done on a sample of peripheral blood. The receptors originated from a man aged 25 to 40 with acute or convalescent COVID-19.

The chain joins TRBV28 to TRBJ2-6; tentative D call: TRBD1 (6 bases). The CDR3 has 19 residues. Germline V lookup: CDR1 MDHEN, CDR2 SYDVKM. Trimming took off 2 bases at V and 0 bases at J, with 17 bases between the two ends. The CDR3 DNA reads TGTGCCAGCAGTTTAATCGGCACAGGGTCATACTCTGGGGCCAACGTCCTGACTTTC. Translated: CASSLIGTGSYSGANVLTF.

The chain recombines TRBV29-1 with TRBJ1-5, with TRBD1 matching 7 bases. CDR1 and CDR2 (germline): SQVTM, ANQGSEA. This CDR3 spans 14 amino acids. The junction had 10 bases not matched to a gene; V was cut back by 8 bases and J by 3 bases. As DNA, the CDR3 is TGCAGCTTCGTGGGGACAGATCCCAATCAGCCCCAGCATTTT. This codes for CSFVGTDPNQPQHF.

Comments on this clone: Other DNA sequences within the sample encode an identical CDR3. The genes are TRBV11-2 and TRBJ1-2; no reliable D call. Trimming removed 0 bases at V and 5 bases at J, with 10 bases between. The CDR3 length is 14 residues. Germline V lookup: CDR1 SGHAT, CDR2 FQNNGV. CDR3 loop: CASSLDRLSYGYTF. CDR3 sequence (DNA): TGTGCCAGCAGCTTAGATAGACTCTCTTATGGCTACACCTTC.

The genes are TRBV28 and TRBJ2-1; TRBD2 matches 7 bases. J gave up 2 bases and V 6 bases, and 16 bases lay outside the gene matches. The CDR3 consists of 18 residues. CDR1 MDHEN and CDR2 SYDVKM come from the germline V gene. The CDR3, as DNA: TGTGCCAGCAGGCCACGACCTAGAGCGGGATACCCCTACAATGAGCAGTTCTTC. Its translation is CASRPRPRAGYPYNEQFF. The full variable domain, in which reference TRBV28 and TRBJ2-1 provide the parts outside the CDR3, is DVKVTQSSRYLVKRTGEKVFLECVQDMDHENMFWYRQDPGLGLRLIYFSYDVKMKEKGDIPEGYSVSREKKERFSLILESASTNQTSMYLCASRPRPRAGYPYNEQFFGPGTRLTVL.

The J gene is TRBJ2-1, the V gene TRBV18, with 10 bases lining up with TRBD2. After removal of 1 base from V and 7 bases from J, the junction contained 4 bases not matched to a gene. Germline CDR1 and CDR2: KGHSH and LQKENI. This CDR3 spans 15 amino acids. CDR3 sequence: CASSPLLAGQNEQFF. The CDR3 DNA reads TGTGCCAGCTCACCACTACTAGCGGGGCAAAATGAGCAGTTCTTC.

The chain recombines TRBV6-5 with TRBJ1-6; the D is unclear. This CDR3 comprises 15 residues. From germline, CDR1 is MNHEY and CDR2 SVGAGI. Trimming shortened V by 6 bases and J by 0 bases, and 9 bases separated the two germline ends. As DNA, the CDR3 is TGTGCCAGCAGCCACGGTAGCTCCTATAATTCACCCCTCCACTTT. Translating gives CASSHGSSYNSPLHF.

Worth noting for this clone: At one end the junction does not follow the germline gene, possibly because of a read error. The V call is TRBV7-7, the J call TRBJ2-3; D might be TRBD2 (6 bases). Germline lookup yields CDR1 SSHAT and CDR2 FNYEAQ (reference sequence). This CDR3 region has 15 residues. The CDR3 sequence is CASSSGLTSTDTQYF. The DNA for the CDR3 is TGTGCTAGCAGCTCGGGACTGACCTCCACAGATACGCAGTATTTT.

This sequence joins TRBV18 and TRBJ1-2, with 9 bases aligning to TRBD1. CDR3 size: 15 residues. Germline loops: CDR1 KGHSH, CDR2 LQKENI. With V trimmed by 6 bases and J by 4 bases, 9 bases remained unmatched. CDR3 nucleotides: TGTGCCAGCTCCCGGGACAGGGAGAGGGCCTATGGCTACACCTTC. Its protein product is CASSRDRERAYGYTF.

V and J are TRBV25-1 and TRBJ2-5; D might be TRBD1 (5 bases). This CDR3 comprises 13 residues. Trimming took off 11 bases at V and 1 base at J, with 14 bases between the two ends. Per the germline V gene, CDR1 is MGHDK and CDR2 is SYGVNS. The CDR3: CAGPGQTQETQYF. The DNA of the CDR3 is TGTGCCGGCCCAGGGCAGACCCAAGAGACCCAGTACTTC.

V and J are TRBV5-1 and TRBJ2-5; TRBD1 might be the D (7 bases). The V gene's germline CDR1 is SGHRS and CDR2 YFSETQ. The length of the CDR3 is 15 residues. V lost 2 bases to trimming and J lost 0 bases, with 11 bases between them. The CDR3 spells CASSLAGGYQETQYF. Written as DNA, the CDR3 is TGCGCCAGCAGCTTAGCAGGGGGGTACCAAGAGACCCAGTACTTC.

This clone was detected a few times. V and J are TRBV10-1 and TRBJ1-1; no definite D call. Germline values: CDR1 WNHNN, CDR2 SYGVQD (reference sequence). Trimming removed 3 bases at V and 5 bases at J, with 7 bases between. The CDR3 runs to 12 residues. This CDR3 is CASSDGRTEAFF. The DNA of the CDR3 is TGCGCCAGCAGTGATGGCAGGACTGAAGCTTTCTTT.

The CDR3 nucleotides are TGTGCCAGCAGTTCGCAATTAGTAGAGCGGACGCAGTATTTT. Its translation: CASSSQLVERTQYF. V is TRBV6-5 and J is TRBJ2-3; maybe TRBD2 (5 bases). The CDR3 is 14 amino acids. Germline V gene sequence: CDR1 MNHEY, CDR2 SVGAGI. Deletions cut 4 bases from V and 9 bases from J, with 17 bases between.

The J gene is TRBJ1-1, the V gene TRBV5-1; D is ambiguous. The V end was cut by 1 base, the J end by 1 base, with 8 bases between. Germline values: CDR1 SGHRS, CDR2 YFSETQ. The CDR3 loop spans 14 amino acids. The CDR3 region is CASSLFTGNTEAFF. In nucleotides, the CDR3 is TGCGCCAGCAGCTTGTTTACGGGGAACACTGAAGCTTTCTTT.

The rearrangement uses TRBV10-2 and TRBJ2-7; 9 bases are a match to TRBD1. The V gene's germline CDR1 is WSHSY and CDR2 SAAADI. The CDR3 is made up of 16 amino acids. After removal of 3 bases from V and 0 bases from J, the junction contained 6 bases not matched to a gene. The CDR3 region has the DNA TGCGCCAGCAGTGACCCGGGACAGGGCTTCTCCTACGAGCAGTACTTC. Translation gives CASSDPGQGFSYEQYF.

This clone has only one observation. The rearrangement links TRBV24-1 to TRBJ2-3, with 14 positions matching TRBD2. The CDR3 totals 17 residues. Germline CDR1 and CDR2: KGHDR and SFDVKD. The junction had 8 bases not matched to a gene; V was cut back by 4 bases and J by 6 bases. Written as DNA, the CDR3 is TGTGCCACCAGTGACATGACTAGCGGGAGGGCCGGGGATACGCAGTATTTT. It codes for CATSDMTSGRAGDTQYF.

This clone has a single count. V and J are TRBV27 and TRBJ1-2, with TRBD1 identical over 7 bases. V was clipped by 2 bases and J by 7 bases; unmatched bases: 10. This CDR3 has 15 residues. Germline V lookup: CDR1 MNHEY, CDR2 SMNVEV (reference sequence). The CDR3 DNA follows: TGTGCCAGCAGTTTAGCCCCAGGGGGAAGACGTGGCTACACCTTC. Its protein product is CASSLAPGGRRGYTF.

This chain uses TRBV3-1 (or the pseudogene TRBV3-2) with TRBJ2-1; D remains ambiguous. With 1 base removed from V and 9 bases from J, the gap between germline ends came to 16 bases. CDR1 LGHDT and CDR2 YNNKEL come from the germline V gene (reference sequence). This CDR3 has 15 residues. CDR3 sequence: CASSQAVHYSGEQFF. The CDR3 bases are TGTGCCAGCAGCCAAGCTGTACACTATTCCGGTGAGCAGTTCTTC.

The chain couples TRBV7-9 to TRBJ2-7, with D possibly being TRBD1 (5 bases). V was pared by 5 bases and J by 5 bases, with 22 bases between. The CDR3 extends over 16 amino acids. Germline V gene sequence: CDR1 SEHNR, CDR2 FQNEAQ (reference sequence). CDR3 in DNA: TGTGCCAGCAGCCCCGGATGGAAGGGGTTTATCGACGAGCAGTACTTC. It translates to CASSPGWKGFIDEQYF.

V is TRBV18 and J is TRBJ1-1, with TRBD1 identical over 8 bases. Germline CDR1 and CDR2: KGHSH and LQKENI. CDR3 size: 14 residues. V lost 5 bases to trimming and J lost 5 bases; unmatched junction nucleotides: 7. The CDR3 here is CASSVQGANTEAFF. The CDR3 DNA is TGTGCCAGCTCAGTCCAGGGGGCTAATACTGAAGCTTTCTTT.

V usage is TRBV10-3 and J usage is TRBJ2-6, with TRBD1 matching over 7 bases. The CDR3 extends over 18 amino acids. Per the germline V gene, CDR1 is ENHRY and CDR2 is SYGVKD. V was pared by 2 bases and J by 0 bases, with 7 bases of the junction left unmatched. CDR3 DNA: TGTGCCATCAGTGAGAGGGGGCTCCTTCGCTCTGGGGCCAACGTCCTGACTTTC. It translates to CAISERGLLRSGANVLTF.

The chain is built from TRBV15 and TRBJ2-5, with TRBD2 matching 10 bases. V lost 1 base, J lost 3 bases, and 8 bases stayed unmatched. This CDR3 contains 17 residues. In germline, CDR1 is LNHNV, CDR2 YYDKDF (reference sequence). The DNA for the CDR3 is TGTGCCACCAGCAGAGGGGAAATTAGCGGGGGGAAAGAGACCCAGTACTTC. Protein product: CATSRGEISGGKETQYF.

This clone showed up just once. The chain uses TRBV20-1 and TRBJ2-1; D may be TRBD2 (5 bases). CDR3 length: 15 residues. V gave up 3 bases and J gave up 2 bases, with 14 bases separating them. Germline V gives CDR1 DFQATT, CDR2 SNEGSKA (reference sequence). CDR3 nucleotides: TGCAGTGCTAGTTGGTTTGGGAGAGCCTACAATGAGCAGTTCTTC. This translates into CSASWFGRAYNEQFF.